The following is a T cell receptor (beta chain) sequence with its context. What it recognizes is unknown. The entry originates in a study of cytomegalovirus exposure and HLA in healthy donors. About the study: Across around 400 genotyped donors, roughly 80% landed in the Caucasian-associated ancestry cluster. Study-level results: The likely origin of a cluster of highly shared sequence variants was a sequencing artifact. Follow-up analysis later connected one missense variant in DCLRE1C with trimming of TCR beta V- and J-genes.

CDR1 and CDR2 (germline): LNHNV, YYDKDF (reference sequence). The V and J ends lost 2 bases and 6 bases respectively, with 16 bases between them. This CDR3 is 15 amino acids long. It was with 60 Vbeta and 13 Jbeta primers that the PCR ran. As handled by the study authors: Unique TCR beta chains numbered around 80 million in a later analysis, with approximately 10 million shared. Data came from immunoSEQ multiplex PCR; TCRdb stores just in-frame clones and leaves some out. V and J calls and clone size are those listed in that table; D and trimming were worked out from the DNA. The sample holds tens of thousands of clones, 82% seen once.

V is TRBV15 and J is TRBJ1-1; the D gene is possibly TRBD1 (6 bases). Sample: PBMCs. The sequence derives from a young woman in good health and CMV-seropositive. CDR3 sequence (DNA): TGTGCCACCAGCAGACTACTCCTACAGGGAGCTGAAGCTTTCTTT. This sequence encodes CATSRLLLQGAEAFF.